This TCR beta chain appears in the sequencing data of a study of T cell repertoires in cytomegalovirus infection. Study-level information: A matching HLA type, together with CMV infection, was signaled by public TCR beta signatures.

TCRdb re-analysed the reads in MiXCR, keeping a single row per CDR3 protein. The repertoire has nearly 700,000 distinct CDR3 sequences, about 30% of them found once; the top ten carry 18%. Worth noting for this clonotype: The antigen remains unidentified.

Trimming removed 2 bases at V and 4 bases at J, with 14 bases between. CDR1 and CDR2 (germline): SEHNR, FQNEAQ (reference sequence). There are 15 residues in the CDR3. This specimen was cultured PBMCs, taken from culture after CMV antigen stimulation. The clonotype comes from a human donor in good health (CMV status not recorded). Some clones in this sample may be carry-over from other donors' samples. The chain recombines TRBV7-9 with TRBJ1-1; D not certain. The CDR3 loop reads CASSLYAGVRTEAFF. CDR3 nucleotides: TGTGCCAGCAGCTTATACGCAGGTGTGCGCACTGAAGCTTTCTTT. The whole variable domain, filled in from reference TRBV7-9 and TRBJ1-1, reads DTGVSQNPRHKITKRGQNVTFRCDPISEHNRLYWYRQTLGQGPEFLTYFQNEAQLEKSRLLSDRFSAERPKGSFSTLEIQRTEQGDSAMYLCASSLYAGVRTEAFFGQGTRLTVV.